The 25 T cell receptor beta chains below all came from one sample that was sequenced in a study of blood T cells in healthy people across ages. A sample-barcoded 5' primer and a J-beta primer mix were used in a second PCR of about 6 to 12 cycles. From the 5' RACE reads, TCRdb called clonotypes with MiXCR, one entry per CDR3 protein. The repertoire holds some 750,000 distinct CDR3 sequences, with 20% to 25% as singletons. The sequenced sample was blood. The receptors shown here come from a man between 70 and 80 years old in good health.

The chain is built from TRBV7-2 and TRBJ2-4, with TRBD1 matching 7 bases. V lost 5 bases, J lost 6 bases, and 1 base stayed unmatched. The CDR3 length is 12 residues. Per the germline V gene, CDR1 is SGHTA and CDR2 is FQGNSA. CDR3 sequence reads: CASSRDRNIQYF. The CDR3 DNA follows: TGTGCCAGCAGCCGGGACAGAAACATTCAGTACTTC.

The chain recombines TRBV12-3 or TRBV12-4 with TRBJ2-1; possibly TRBD2 for D (6 bases). The germline V and J ends were trimmed by 5 bases and 6 bases, with 17 bases remaining between them. This CDR3 contains 15 residues. CDR3 sequence (DNA): TGTGCCAGCAGTGCCCGGGCTTCCGGGGGCAATGAGCAGTTCTTC. Residues: CASSARASGGNEQFF.

This clonotype has a handful of counts. This chain uses TRBV18 with TRBJ1-1, with 7 bases lining up with TRBD1. Germline trimming cut 6 bases from V and 4 bases from J; bases unmatched to any gene: 8. The CDR3 totals 14 residues. In germline, CDR1 is KGHSH, CDR2 LQKENI. The CDR3 DNA reads as TGTGCCAGCTCCCGAGACAGGGAGGGCACTGAAGCTTTCTTT. Its protein product is CASSRDREGTEAFF.

CDR3 sequence (DNA): TGTGCCAGCTCACCTTCAGGAAACATTCAGTACTTC. The encoded protein is CASSPSGNIQYF. The chain is built from TRBV18 and TRBJ2-4; no firm D call. The CDR3 has 12 amino acids. Germline V gives CDR1 KGHSH, CDR2 LQKENI. Trimming pared 3 bases from V and 6 bases from J, leaving 6 bases between.

The chain employs TRBV19 and TRBJ1-4, with D maybe TRBD1 (6 bases). V was clipped by 5 bases and J by 0 bases, with 13 bases between them. Looked up from germline, CDR1 is LNHDA and CDR2 is SQIVND (reference sequence). This CDR3 is built from 16 residues. The CDR3 DNA reads as TGTGCCAGTAGTCCCTGGACAGCCTCAACTAATGAAAAACTGTTTTTT. Protein product: CASSPWTASTNEKLFF.

This clonotype was seen more than once but under ten times. This sequence joins TRBV28 and TRBJ2-1; D possibly corresponds to TRBD2 (5 bases). CDR1 is MDHEN and CDR2 is SYDVKM in the germline V gene. The CDR3 runs 13 residues. Between the trimmed V and J ends, which lost 7 bases and 8 bases, there was a span of 15 bases. CDR3 residues: CASIPGGGYEQFF. The CDR3 nucleotides read TGTGCCAGCATCCCCGGAGGCGGCTATGAGCAGTTCTTC. The full variable domain, rest sourced from reference TRBV28 and TRBJ2-1, is DVKVTQSSRYLVKRTGEKVFLECVQDMDHENMFWYRQDPGLGLRLIYFSYDVKMKEKGDIPEGYSVSREKKERFSLILESASTNQTSMYLCASIPGGGYEQFFGPGTRLTVL.

This clonotype appeared a few times. Here the CDR3 DNA reads TGTGCCAGCAGCTTGAACAGGGGGCATAATGAAAAACTGTTTTTT. As protein: CASSLNRGHNEKLFF. V usage is TRBV7-6 and J usage is TRBJ1-4, with 9 bases fitting TRBD1. J lost 4 bases, V lost 3 bases, and 3 bases had no gene match. Germline V gene lookup returns CDR1 SGHVS and CDR2 FNYEAQ. The CDR3 runs 15 residues. The full variable domain, its missing parts supplied by reference TRBV7-6 and TRBJ1-4, is GAGVSQSPRYKVTKRGQDVALRCDPISGHVSLYWYRQALGQGPEFLTYFNYEAQQDKSGLPNDRFSAERPEGSISTLTIQRTEQRDSAMYRCASSLNRGHNEKLFFGSGTQLSVL.

The chain recombines TRBV18 with TRBJ1-2; 11 bases map to TRBD1. CDR1 is KGHSH, CDR2 LQKENI, per germline. CDR3 length: 14 residues. V lost 2 bases and J lost 14; bases outside the gene matches: 10. The chain's CDR3 is CASSPSADRGLRTF. The CDR3 DNA reads as TGTGCCAGCTCACCATCCGCGGACAGGGGGCTGAGGACCTTC. Drawing the rest from reference TRBV18 and TRBJ1-2, the complete variable domain is NAGVMQNPRHLVRRRGQEARLRCSPMKGHSHVYWYRQLPEEGLKFMVYLQKENIIDESGMPKERFSAEFPKEGPSILRIQQVVRGDSAAYFCASSPSADRGLRTFGSGTRLTVV.

The chain is built from TRBV4-1 and TRBJ2-1; 7 bases match TRBD1. The CDR3 consists of 16 residues. Germline loops: CDR1 MGHRA, CDR2 YSYEKL. With V trimmed by 4 bases and J by 3 bases, 9 bases remained unmatched. Here the CDR3 DNA reads TGCGCCAGCAGCCGCGGACAGGACCTAATCTACAATGAGCAGTTCTTC. Its protein product is CASSRGQDLIYNEQFF.

This clonotype has only a few counts. The V call is TRBV3-1, the J call TRBJ2-7; D is uncertain. The V end was cut by 4 bases, the J end by 6 bases, with 16 bases between. The CDR3 covers 14 residues. Germline lookup yields CDR1 LGHDT and CDR2 YNNKEL (reference sequence). Written as DNA, the CDR3 is TGTGCCAGCAGCCCGGGCGCAGGCCACCTCGAGCAGTACTTC. Amino acids: CASSPGAGHLEQYF.

The table lists this clonotype with a few counts. V usage is TRBV30 and J usage is TRBJ1-2; D remains ambiguous. V dropped 0 bases and J dropped 4 bases, with 15 bases sitting between them. The CDR3 extends over 15 amino acids. Germline V CDR1 and CDR2: GTSNPN, SVGIG (reference sequence). The DNA for the CDR3 is TGTGCCTGGAGTGTAGGGCCGGGGATCGGCTATGGCTACACCTTC. It encodes CAWSVGPGIGYGYTF.

The sample holds a few counts of this clonotype. Given the absence of the conserved phenylalanine or tryptophan at the CDR3 end, a read error is likely. The gene calls are TRBV6-2 or TRBV6-3 and TRBJ1-1; D is unclear. There are 12 residues in the CDR3. Trimming shortened V by 7 bases and J by 0 bases, and 6 bases separated the two germline ends. The V gene's germline CDR1 is MNHEY and CDR2 SVGEGT. The CDR3 reads CASKTVNTEAFL. The CDR3 bases are TGTGCCAGCAAAACAGTGAACACTGAAGCTTTCCTT.

The rearrangement links TRBV19 to TRBJ1-2; possible D gene TRBD1, 6 bases. The germline V gene has CDR1 LNHDA and CDR2 SQIVND (reference sequence). Deletions cut 5 bases from V and 2 bases from J, with 15 bases between. This CDR3 region has 15 residues. Here the CDR3 DNA reads TGTGCCAGTAGTGATACAGGGACCCACAACTATGGCTACACCTTC. Translation gives CASSDTGTHNYGYTF.

In its sample, this clonotype was seen a few times. This chain connects TRBV28 to TRBJ2-7, with a possible D match to TRBD2 (5 bases). Germline CDR1 MDHEN, CDR2 SYDVKM. Trimming pared 1 base from V and 2 bases from J, leaving 12 bases between. This CDR3 is built from 15 residues. CDR3 residues: CASSLLGRLTYEQYF. The DNA for the CDR3 is TGTGCCAGCAGTTTATTGGGCAGACTAACCTACGAGCAGTACTTC.

This clonotype was seen a handful of times. The V gene is TRBV20-1, the J gene TRBJ1-5; possibly TRBD1 for D (6 bases). V gave up 4 bases and J gave up 2 bases, with 18 bases separating them. Germline V gene sequence: CDR1 DFQATT, CDR2 SNEGSKA (reference sequence). The CDR3 sequence is 16 residues long. CDR3 DNA sequence: TGCAGTGCTATCTCACCCGGGAAGGGGGGCAATCAGCCCCAGCATTTT. As protein: CSAISPGKGGNQPQHF.

A single count supports this clonotype. The genes are TRBV6-1 and TRBJ1-1; 7 bases fit TRBD1. Germline V CDR1 and CDR2: MNHNS, SASEGT. The length of the CDR3 is 14 residues. V lost 4 bases and J lost 3; bases outside the gene matches: 5. CDR3: CASSGNRGDTEAFF. CDR3 nucleotides: TGTGCCAGCAGTGGGAACAGGGGCGACACTGAAGCTTTCTTT.

V and J are TRBV19 and TRBJ2-3; perhaps D is TRBD1 or TRBD2 (5 bases each). V was shortened by 2 bases and J by 0 bases, with 6 bases between the two germline ends. Looked up from germline, CDR1 is LNHDA and CDR2 is SQIVND (reference sequence). The CDR3 sequence is 14 residues long. Here the CDR3 DNA reads TGTGCCAGTAGTATATGGGACAGCACAGATACGCAGTATTTT. This encodes CASSIWDSTDTQYF.

There are a few counts of this clonotype. The genes are TRBV6-6 and TRBJ2-5; the D gene is possibly TRBD2 (6 bases). Germline CDR1 reads MNHNY; CDR2 reads SVGAGI (reference sequence). The V end lost 4 bases, the J end lost 2 bases, and 14 bases lay between the germline ends. The CDR3 is made up of 15 amino acids. The CDR3 nucleotides are TGTGCCAGCAGTTGGAACGGGACTCCGCAAGAGACCCAGTACTTC. This gives the protein CASSWNGTPQETQYF.

This clonotype has just a few counts. In nucleotides, the CDR3 is TGTGCCAGCAGCGTAGATCCGGGGTCTAGCACAGATACGCAGTATTTT. Translated, it gives CASSVDPGSSTDTQYF. This chain joins TRBV9 and TRBJ2-3; maybe TRBD2 (5 bases). This CDR3 has 16 amino acids. V was pared by 0 bases and J by 0 bases, with 11 bases between. Germline CDR1 is SGDLS and CDR2 is YYNGEE.

This clonotype was observed a handful of times. This rearrangement joins TRBV7-9 to TRBJ2-3; TRBD1 might be the D (6 bases). Per germline, CDR1 SEHNR and CDR2 FQNEAQ (reference sequence). The CDR3 spans 16 residues. Trimming removed 5 bases from V and 6 bases from J, with 21 bases in between. CDR3 residues: CASSHDRTLQSDTQYF. The CDR3 region has the DNA TGTGCCAGCAGCCACGACAGGACCCTACAGTCGGATACGCAGTATTTT. The whole variable domain, remainder taken from reference TRBV7-9 and TRBJ2-3, is DTGVSQNPRHKITKRGQNVTFRCDPISEHNRLYWYRQTLGQGPEFLTYFQNEAQLEKSRLLSDRFSAERPKGSFSTLEIQRTEQGDSAMYLCASSHDRTLQSDTQYFGPGTRLTVL.

The J gene is TRBJ2-2, the V gene TRBV4-3, with 8 nucleotides matching TRBD2. V shed 2 bases, J shed 9 bases, and the junction held 11 bases outside the gene matches. Germline V lookup: CDR1 LGHNA, CDR2 YSLEER. There are 16 residues in the CDR3. As DNA, the CDR3 is TGCGCCAGCAGCCAACATGGGACTAGTGTCATCAGGGAGCTGTTTTTT. Translated: CASSQHGTSVIRELFF.

The V call is TRBV29-1, the J call TRBJ2-1, with 8 bases that match TRBD2. The junction had 21 bases not matched to a gene; V was cut back by 7 bases and J by 7 bases. There are 17 residues in the CDR3. Germline V gene sequence: CDR1 SQVTM, CDR2 ANQGSEA. CDR3 coding DNA: TGCAGCGCTGCCGGGACGGGGTTCAGCGGGAGTCGGAATGAGCAGTTCTTC. Amino acids: CSAAGTGFSGSRNEQFF.

This clonotype was counted a few times. This chain links TRBV5-1 with TRBJ2-5; tentatively, D is TRBD1 (6 bases). The V end lost 0 bases, the J end lost 1 base, and 13 bases lay between the germline ends. The CDR3 is made up of 16 amino acids. Per the germline V gene, CDR1 is SGHRS and CDR2 is YFSETQ. CDR3 in DNA: TGCGCCAGCAGCTTGGGGAGCAGGGGAACCCAAGAGACCCAGTACTTC. It encodes CASSLGSRGTQETQYF.

The rearrangement uses TRBV6-2 or TRBV6-3 and TRBJ2-5; 7 bases match TRBD2. Looked up from germline, CDR1 is MNHEY and CDR2 is SVGEGT. V dropped 6 bases and J dropped 5; count of bases not matched to a gene: 6. The CDR3 is 13 residues long. This CDR3 reads CASRSTSRETQYF. In nucleotides, the CDR3 is TGTGCCAGCAGATCGACTAGCCGGGAGACCCAGTACTTC.

There are a few counts of this clonotype. The chain couples TRBV20-1 to TRBJ2-1; the match to TRBD2 covers 9 bases. Germline CDR1 DFQATT, CDR2 SNEGSKA (reference sequence). V dropped 5 bases and J dropped 4; count of bases not matched to a gene: 9. CDR3 length equals 15 residues. CDR3 residues: CSAWGASGVYNEQFF. The CDR3 DNA reads TGCAGTGCTTGGGGAGCTAGCGGGGTATACAATGAGCAGTTCTTC.